The sequence of this TCR beta chain was determined in a study of T cells in Graves' hyperthyroidism and ophthalmopathy. For the study at large: Upon initial diagnosis and before any treatment, peripheral blood was collected.

Hyperthyroidism patients were newly diagnosed, had disease duration under 2 months, and were aged 18 to 65 years. Used for diagnoses were clinical symptoms, serum thyroxine and TRAb, thyroid ultrasound and orbital computed tomography. Researchers took RNA transcripts and amplified the TCR beta CDR3 regions from them. HTBI primers were employed in a first-round RT-PCR of the TCR CDR3. A single record per CDR3 protein comes from TCRdb applying MiXCR to the multiplex PCR reads. The sample has hundreds of thousands of distinct CDR3 sequences; about 14% are singletons. Germline CDR1 is MNHNS and CDR2 is SASEGT. V was pared by 6 bases and J by 0 bases, with 6 bases between. The CDR3 has 13 residues. The study, taken as a whole, reports: Model predictions of ophthalmopathy came a median 6.5 months before onset.

The sample holds a few counts of this clonotype. The antigen remains undetermined. Sequenced: blood. V and J are TRBV6-1 and TRBJ2-1; D not certain. This TCR came from a woman in her late teens or twenties with Graves' hyperthyroidism. The CDR3: CASRQSSYNEQFF. CDR3 nucleotide sequence: TGTGCCAGCAGGCAGAGCTCCTACAATGAGCAGTTCTTC.